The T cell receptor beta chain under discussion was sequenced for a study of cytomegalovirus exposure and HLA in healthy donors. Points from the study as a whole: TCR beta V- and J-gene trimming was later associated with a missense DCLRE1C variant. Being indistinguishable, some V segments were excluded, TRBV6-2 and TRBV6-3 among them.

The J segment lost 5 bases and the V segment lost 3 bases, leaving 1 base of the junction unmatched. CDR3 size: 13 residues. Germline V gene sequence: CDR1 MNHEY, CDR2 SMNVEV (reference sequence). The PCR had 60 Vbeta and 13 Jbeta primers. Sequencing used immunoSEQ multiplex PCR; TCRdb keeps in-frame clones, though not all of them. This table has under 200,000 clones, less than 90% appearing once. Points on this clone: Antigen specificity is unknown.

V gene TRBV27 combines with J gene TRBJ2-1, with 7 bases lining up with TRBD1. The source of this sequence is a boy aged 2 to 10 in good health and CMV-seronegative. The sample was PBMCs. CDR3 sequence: CASSFGTDNEQFF. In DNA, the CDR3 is TGTGCCAGCAGTTTCGGGACAGACAATGAGCAGTTCTTC.